Presented here are 14 T cell receptor beta chains from one specimen sequenced in a study of graft-versus-host responses after intestinal transplantation. Profiling relied on immunoSEQ multiplex PCR, and the TCRdb table lists in-frame clones only, not all of them. The sample holds roughly 14,000 clones, about 67% seen once. Tissue from the graft was processed to free its intraepithelial and lamina propria lymphocytes. The material was ileum tissue, obtained 14 days after transplant. Receptor source: a human patient who received an intestinal transplant, so some T cells may come from the graft donor.

The chain uses TRBV7-7 and TRBJ2-3; 7 nucleotides align to TRBD2. This CDR3 comprises 15 residues. V was clipped by 6 bases and J by 3 bases; unmatched bases: 9. Germline CDR1 reads SSHAT; CDR2 reads FNYEAQ (reference sequence). Written as DNA, the CDR3 is TGTGCCAGCAGTCCCCTGAGCGGGGTTACAGATACGCAGTATTTT. Amino acid sequence: CASSPLSGVTDTQYF.

This clone showed up just a few times. The rearrangement uses TRBV10-2 and TRBJ1-2; D is undetermined. From germline, CDR1 is WSHSY and CDR2 SAAADI. The CDR3 spans 13 residues. The V gene lost 3 bases and the J gene lost 8 bases, with 13 bases spanning the gap. The CDR3 DNA is TGCGCCAGCAGTGAATCTCCCCGAAGGGGCTACACCTTC. This encodes CASSESPRRGYTF.

The chain links TRBV11-3 to TRBJ1-6; D gene ambiguous. The germline CDR1 and CDR2 sequences are SGHNT and YENEEA. With 7 bases removed from V and 10 bases from J, the gap between germline ends came to 11 bases. The CDR3 is 12 residues long. The CDR3 sequence: CASNIWGSPLHF. In nucleotides, the CDR3 is TGTGCCAGCAACATTTGGGGATCACCCCTCCACTTT.

This chain connects TRBV5-8 to TRBJ2-1; D is ambiguous. The V and J ends lost 5 bases and 0 bases respectively, with 15 bases between them. The germline gives CDR1 SGHTS, CDR2 YDEGEE. The CDR3 is 16 amino acids. The CDR3 region has the DNA TGTGCCAGCAGACTTGATTCAGCAACCTCCTACAATGAGCAGTTCTTC. It translates to CASRLDSATSYNEQFF.

The chain has TRBV9 and TRBJ2-2; D ambiguous. With 1 base removed from V and 1 base from J, the gap between germline ends came to 11 bases. The V gene's germline CDR1 is SGDLS and CDR2 YYNGEE. This CDR3 is 16 amino acids long. The DNA of the CDR3 is TGTGCCAGCAGCGTATTTGCGGAGCTGAACACCGGGGAGCTGTTTTTT. This gives the protein CASSVFAELNTGELFF.

The genes are TRBV4-1 and TRBJ2-7; D is undetermined. The V and J ends lost 1 base and 3 bases respectively, with 13 bases between them. The CDR3 is 15 residues long. Germline loops: CDR1 MGHRA, CDR2 YSYEKL. The CDR3: CASSQVTHGDYEQYF. The CDR3 DNA reads as TGCGCCAGCAGCCAAGTTACACACGGTGACTACGAGCAGTACTTC.

The V and J genes are TRBV5-1 and TRBJ2-2; D may be TRBD1 (5 bases). Germline assignment: CDR1 SGHRS and CDR2 YFSETQ. There are 16 residues in the CDR3. V dropped 3 bases and J dropped 7 bases, with 19 bases sitting between them. CDR3 sequence: CASSSSFSRAGGELFF. As DNA, the CDR3 is TGCGCCAGCAGCTCGAGCTTCTCCAGGGCCGGCGGGGAGCTGTTTTTT.

V gene TRBV5-5 combines with J gene TRBJ2-3; tentatively, D is TRBD1 (6 bases). Germline lookup yields CDR1 SGHKS and CDR2 YYEKEE (reference sequence). The CDR3 extends over 15 amino acids. V was shortened by 2 bases and J by 4 bases, with 14 bases between the two germline ends. The CDR3 region has the DNA TGTGCCAGCAGCTTTAGGCTCAAGGGGGCAGATACGCAGTATTTT. This translates into CASSFRLKGADTQYF.

The chain combines TRBV5-1 with TRBJ2-2; 11 nucleotides align to TRBD2. This CDR3 contains 17 residues. Germline CDR1 and CDR2: SGHRS and YFSETQ. J was trimmed by 6 bases and V by 0 bases; bases with no gene match: 7. DNA of the CDR3: TGCGCCAGCAGCTTGGCCTTAGCGGGAGGGCCCCCCGGGGAGCTGTTTTTT. As protein: CASSLALAGGPPGELFF.

This clone came up once. This chain uses TRBV7-9 with TRBJ1-1; a weak D match, TRBD1 (5 bases). Trimming took 5 bases from V and 0 from J, leaving 13 bases between them. CDR1 and CDR2 (germline): SEHNR, FQNEAQ (reference sequence). The CDR3 contains 15 residues. This chain's CDR3 is CASSARGRMNTEAFF. The CDR3 DNA reads as TGTGCCAGCAGCGCCCGGGGACGGATGAACACTGAAGCTTTCTTT.

As regards this clone: At the DNA level, this CDR3 is encoded by other sequences in the same sample as well. The chain is built from TRBV5-1 and TRBJ2-1, with D possibly called TRBD1 or TRBD2 (5 bases each). CDR3 length: 14 residues. Germline assignment: CDR1 SGHRS and CDR2 YFSETQ. V gave up 0 bases and J gave up 2 bases, with 6 bases separating them. The CDR3 sequence: CASSLGGPYNEQFF. CDR3 nucleotides: TGCGCCAGCAGCTTGGGGGGACCCTACAATGAGCAGTTCTTC.

Here the CDR3 reads CASSPGTSWLFEQFF. CDR3 bases: TGTGCCAGCAGTCCGGGGACTAGTTGGCTCTTTGAGCAGTTCTTC. V gene TRBV28 combines with J gene TRBJ2-1; TRBD2 matches at 8 bases. Per germline, CDR1 MDHEN and CDR2 SYDVKM. Trimming at V came to 5 bases and at J to 9 bases, leaving 12 bases not matched to a gene. CDR3 length: 15 amino acids.

The chain is built from TRBV5-1 and TRBJ1-5, with D tentatively TRBD1 (5 bases). The CDR3 extends over 15 amino acids. The V end was cut by 0 bases, the J end by 4 bases, with 11 bases between. The germline V gene encodes CDR1 SGHRS and CDR2 YFSETQ. In DNA form, the CDR3 reads TGCGCCAGCAGCTTGGGGGGGAGTAGGAATCAGCCCCAGCATTTT. Encoded protein: CASSLGGSRNQPQHF. The full variable domain, with the rest looked up from reference TRBV5-1 and TRBJ1-5, is KAGVTQTPRYLIKTRGQQVTLSCSPISGHRSVSWYQQTPGQGLQFLFEYFSETQRNKGNFPGRFSGRQFSNSRSEMNVSTLELGDSALYLCASSLGGSRNQPQHFGDGTRLSIL.

The genes are TRBV5-6 and TRBJ2-1; a possible D gene is TRBD2 (5 bases). The germline gives CDR1 SGHDT, CDR2 YYEEEE. The CDR3 spans 17 residues. The V end was cut by 0 bases, the J end by 0 bases, with 13 bases between. CDR3 DNA: TGTGCCAGCAGCTTGGGGGGAGTGGTGAGCTCCTACAATGAGCAGTTCTTC. As protein: CASSLGGVVSSYNEQFF.